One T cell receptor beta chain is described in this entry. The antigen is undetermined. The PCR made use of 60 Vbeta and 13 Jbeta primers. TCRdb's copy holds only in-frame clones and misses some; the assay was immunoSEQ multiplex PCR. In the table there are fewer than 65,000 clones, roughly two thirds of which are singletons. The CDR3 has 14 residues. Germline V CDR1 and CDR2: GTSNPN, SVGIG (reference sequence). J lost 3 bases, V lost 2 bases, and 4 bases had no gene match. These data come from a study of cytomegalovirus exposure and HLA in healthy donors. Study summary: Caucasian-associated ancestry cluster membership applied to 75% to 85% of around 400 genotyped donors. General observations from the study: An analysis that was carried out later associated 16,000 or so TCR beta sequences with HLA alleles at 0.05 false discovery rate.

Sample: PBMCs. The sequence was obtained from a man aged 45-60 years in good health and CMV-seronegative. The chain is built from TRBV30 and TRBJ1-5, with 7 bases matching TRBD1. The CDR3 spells CAWSKGQHNQPQHF. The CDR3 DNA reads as TGTGCCTGGAGTAAGGGACAGCACAATCAGCCCCAGCATTTT.